This TCR beta chain was profiled in a study of monozygotic twins with inflammatory bowel disease. Following a re-call of the 5' RACE reads, TCRdb has one entry per CDR3 protein and lacks DNA. This listing includes more than 350,000 distinct CDR3 sequences. General observations from the study: On the inverse Simpson index, IBD patients scored lower for TCRbeta diversity than healthy co-twins.

Note on this clonotype: Its antigen remains unidentified.

The CDR3 runs to 16 residues. In germline, CDR1 is SGHRS, CDR2 YFSETQ. Sequenced sample: blood. The TCR sequence derives from a human donor with ulcerative colitis or Crohn's disease, or a healthy co-twin of an affected twin (not recorded which). The rearrangement uses TRBV5-1 and TRBJ2-6; TCRdb designates TRBD1, a call that cannot be tested without DNA. CDR3 sequence reads: CASSPGTFSGANVLTF.